This T cell receptor (beta chain) was profiled in a study of identical twins. The CDR3 is made up of 18 amino acids. V gave up 4 bases and J gave up 8 bases; unmatched junction bases: 10. Germline CDR1 and CDR2: KGHDR and SFDVKD. Template switching added a universal primer binding site, and final cDNA carried unique molecular identifiers. TCRdb called the 5' RACE reads again in MiXCR, with one record for every CDR3 protein. The sample lists hundreds of thousands of distinct CDR3 sequences; roughly 9% were seen once. These data were also filed under a second study, of yellow fever vaccine responses in identical twins.

The sequence was obtained from a woman aged 18-30 years in good health. Sequenced: CD8+ T cells sorted from blood. J is TRBJ2-1 and V is TRBV24-1, with 16 bases matching TRBD2. CDR3 sequence (DNA): TGTGCCACCAGTGACATCACCGGCGGGACTAGCGGGAGGGATGAGCAGTTCTTC. Protein product: CATSDITGGTSGRDEQFF.